The 21 T cell receptor beta chains listed next were all sequenced from one sample in a study of cytomegalovirus exposure and HLA in healthy donors. TCRdb's copy holds only in-frame clones and misses some; the assay was immunoSEQ multiplex PCR. This sample has 150,000 to 200,000 clones, with roughly 86% found just once. The sequenced sample consisted of PBMCs. The receptor source for this set is a woman aged 18-30 years in good health and CMV-seronegative.

V usage is TRBV27 and J usage is TRBJ2-1; D not certain. The CDR3 is 14 amino acids. Trimming cost V 3 bases and J 8 bases, with 14 bases left between them. From germline, CDR1 is MNHEY and CDR2 SMNVEV (reference sequence). CDR3 DNA: TGTGCCAGCAGTTTTTATAGCCGAGATGATGAGCAGTTCTTC. This gives the protein CASSFYSRDDEQFF.

The chain joins TRBV4-1 to TRBJ2-1; TRBD2 matches at 10 bases. The CDR3 spans 16 residues. CDR1 is MGHRA and CDR2 is YSYEKL in the germline V gene. The V segment lost 1 base and the J segment 7 bases; nucleotides outside the gene matches: 7. This chain's CDR3 is CASSQVFSGRWNEQFF. The CDR3 nucleotides read TGCGCCAGCAGCCAAGTGTTTAGCGGGAGGTGGAATGAGCAGTTCTTC.

The chain carries TRBV6-6 and TRBJ1-2; D is unclear. Germline V gene data show CDR1 as MNHNY and CDR2 as SVGAGI (reference sequence). The CDR3 is made up of 15 amino acids. With 1 base removed from V and 0 bases from J, the gap between germline ends came to 9 bases. CDR3 in DNA: TGTGCCAGCAGTTACTACCCCAGTACTAACTATGGCTACACCTTC. Translated, it gives CASSYYPSTNYGYTF.

The rearrangement joins TRBV5-4 to TRBJ2-1, with 11 bases aligning to TRBD2. Germline V gene lookup returns CDR1 SGHNT and CDR2 YYREEE (reference sequence). The CDR3 contains 16 residues. The trim removed 1 base at V and 4 bases at J, leaving 4 bases unmatched. Written as DNA, the CDR3 is TGTGCCAGCAGCTTGAGACTAGCGGGACTTTACAATGAGCAGTTCTTC. Its protein product is CASSLRLAGLYNEQFF.

The chain employs TRBV4-1 and TRBJ2-1; no definite D call. This CDR3 has 16 residues. V was cut by 1 base and J by 9 bases, with 19 bases left in between. Germline assignment: CDR1 MGHRA and CDR2 YSYEKL. CDR3 loop: CASSQGEANPRGEQFF. The CDR3 DNA is TGCGCCAGCAGCCAAGGAGAAGCAAACCCACGTGGTGAGCAGTTCTTC.

The V and J genes are TRBV2 and TRBJ2-7, with 11 positions matching TRBD2. This CDR3 region has 15 residues. V was pared by 4 bases and J by 3 bases, with 5 bases of the junction left unmatched. Looked up from germline, CDR1 is SNHLY and CDR2 is FYNNEI. CDR3 DNA: TGTGCCAGCAGTGTTCTAGCGGGAGGAGGCTACGAGCAGTACTTC. Amino acid sequence: CASSVLAGGGYEQYF.

In this sample, this clone turned up once. V and J are TRBV19 and TRBJ2-7, with D uncertain. The germline CDR1 and CDR2 sequences are LNHDA and SQIVND (reference sequence). The CDR3 totals 15 residues. V lost 10 bases, J lost 6 bases, and 25 bases lay in between. DNA for the CDR3: TGTGCCACCGCAGACATGGTGGGTCTCTCTCGCGAGCAGTACTTC. Amino acids: CATADMVGLSREQYF.

V and J are TRBV6-6 and TRBJ2-1, with TRBD2 identical over 7 bases. With 0 bases clipped from V and 7 bases from J, the junction kept 3 bases outside the gene matches. The germline V gene encodes CDR1 MNHNY and CDR2 SVGAGI (reference sequence). This CDR3 has 14 residues. CDR3 DNA: TGTGCCAGCAGTTACTCGACTAGCCAAAATGAGCAGTTCTTC. This encodes CASSYSTSQNEQFF.

The rearrangement uses TRBV19 and TRBJ1-2; 7 bases map to TRBD1. Germline trimming cut 7 bases from V and 6 bases from J; bases unmatched to any gene: 14. The V gene's germline CDR1 is LNHDA and CDR2 SQIVND (reference sequence). This CDR3 has 15 amino acids. DNA for the CDR3: TGTGCCAGTATTCTTCAAGGGGGCATAAGAAATGGCTACACCTTC. Its translation: CASILQGGIRNGYTF.

This clone was recorded once. The chain recombines TRBV4-1 with TRBJ2-2, with a possible D match to TRBD2 (5 bases). This CDR3 has 14 amino acids. Trimming removed 1 base from V and 7 bases from J, with 10 bases in between. Germline V gives CDR1 MGHRA, CDR2 YSYEKL. In nucleotides, the CDR3 is TGCGCCAGCAGCCAAGGTCGGGGTATCGGGGAGCTGTTTTTT. Translated: CASSQGRGIGELFF.

V and J are TRBV5-1 and TRBJ1-1; D remains ambiguous. Trimming took 4 bases from V and 0 from J, leaving 16 bases between them. The CDR3 is made up of 16 amino acids. Germline CDR1 SGHRS, CDR2 YFSETQ. The CDR3 is CASSLLAGTMNTEAFF. Here the CDR3 DNA reads TGCGCCAGCAGCCTACTCGCGGGAACTATGAACACTGAAGCTTTCTTT.

This chain links TRBV13 with TRBJ1-5; TRBD1 matches 7 bases. The length of the CDR3 is 14 residues. The germline V gene encodes CDR1 PRHDT and CDR2 FYEKMQ (reference sequence). Unmatched junction bases numbered 4, after V lost 4 bases and J lost 4 bases. The DNA for the CDR3 is TGTGCCAGCAGCTGGGGACAGTTGAATCAGCCCCAGCATTTT. Protein: CASSWGQLNQPQHF.

This chain connects TRBV4-1 to TRBJ2-3, with TRBD2 as a possible D gene (7 bases). The V and J ends lost 4 bases and 1 base respectively, with 12 bases between them. Germline lookup yields CDR1 MGHRA and CDR2 YSYEKL. The CDR3 has 15 residues. The CDR3 nucleotides read TGCGCCAGCAGCCGGGGGGGCCGGGGCACAGATACGCAGTATTTT. Its protein is CASSRGGRGTDTQYF.

The rearrangement joins TRBV6-1 to TRBJ1-4, with 7 bases fitting TRBD1. The CDR3 extends over 14 amino acids. CDR1 MNHNS and CDR2 SASEGT come from the germline V gene. The V segment lost 6 bases and the J segment 4 bases; nucleotides outside the gene matches: 5. The CDR3 loop is CASRQQGLNEKLFF. CDR3 sequence (DNA): TGTGCCAGCAGGCAACAGGGGCTTAATGAAAAACTGTTTTTT.

The chain combines TRBV5-6 with TRBJ1-2; TRBD1 agrees at 7 bases. Germline V gives CDR1 SGHDT, CDR2 YYEEEE. This CDR3 contains 16 residues. V lost 0 bases, J lost 4 bases, and 9 bases stayed unmatched. The CDR3 sequence: CASSLGGQMDSYGYTF. In nucleotides, the CDR3 is TGTGCCAGCAGCTTGGGGGGACAGATGGATAGCTATGGCTACACCTTC.

The gene calls are TRBV6-1 and TRBJ2-3; D might be TRBD2 (6 bases). Trimming took off 3 bases at V and 6 bases at J, with 10 bases between the two ends. Germline CDR1 and CDR2: MNHNS and SASEGT. The CDR3 sequence is 13 residues long. Here the CDR3 DNA reads TGTGCCAGCAGTGATTGGGGGAGGGATACGCAGTATTTT. This encodes CASSDWGRDTQYF.

The chain joins TRBV11-3 to TRBJ2-1; 10 bases fit TRBD2. With V trimmed by 5 bases and J by 4 bases, 17 bases remained unmatched. Per germline, CDR1 SGHNT and CDR2 YENEEA. The CDR3 runs to 19 residues. Written as DNA, the CDR3 is TGTGCCAGCAGCGCCCCAGCCGGACTAGCGGACCATCGATACAATGAGCAGTTCTTC. Encoded protein: CASSAPAGLADHRYNEQFF.

The chain uses TRBV7-9 and TRBJ1-5; D uncertain. The V gene's germline CDR1 is SEHNR and CDR2 FQNEAQ (reference sequence). The CDR3 extends over 13 amino acids. The V end was cut by 3 bases, the J end by 4 bases, with 7 bases between. This CDR3 is CASSFGGNQPQHF. Written as DNA, the CDR3 is TGTGCCAGCAGCTTTGGAGGGAATCAGCCCCAGCATTTT.

This chain joins TRBV2 and TRBJ2-1; D possibly corresponds to TRBD2 (6 bases). Trimming left V 5 bases short and J 4 bases short, with 12 bases between. The CDR3 loop spans 14 amino acids. CDR1 is SNHLY and CDR2 is FYNNEI in the germline V gene. CDR3 sequence reads: CASSNRDLYNEQFF. For the CDR3, the DNA is TGTGCCAGCAGTAACCGGGACTTATACAATGAGCAGTTCTTC.

The chain joins TRBV2 to TRBJ1-4; D may be TRBD1 (5 bases). V shed 4 bases and J shed 8 bases, with 14 bases lying between them. This CDR3 contains 14 residues. Per the germline V gene, CDR1 is SNHLY and CDR2 is FYNNEI. This chain's CDR3 is CASSGGRVGEKLFF. The DNA of the CDR3 is TGTGCCAGCAGTGGTGGCAGGGTGGGCGAAAAACTGTTTTTT.

The V gene is TRBV27, the J gene TRBJ1-5; D remains ambiguous. Trimming removed 3 bases from V and 7 bases from J, with 13 bases in between. Germline CDR1 is MNHEY and CDR2 is SMNVEV (reference sequence). This CDR3 has 14 residues. The CDR3 is CASSLEFTEQPQHF. DNA for the CDR3: TGTGCCAGCAGTTTGGAGTTCACGGAACAGCCCCAGCATTTT.